These T cell receptor beta chains were read from a single sample in a study of blood T cells in healthy people across ages. From the 5' RACE reads, TCRdb called clonotypes with MiXCR, one entry per CDR3 protein. The table has 1.5 million to 2 million distinct CDR3 sequences, 28% seen once. Material for sequencing was blood. These receptors came from a woman aged 25 to 45 in good health. Each CDR3 is given with its conserved first and last residue. The D gene is left open where the match is weak. Not all rows give a size; the values are once, few, many and, for expanded clones, a class.

CDR3aa	CDR3nt	j_gene	abundance	v_gene	d_gene
CSVEWRSTDTQYF	TGCAGCGTTGAGTGGCGAAGCACAGATACGCAGTATTTT	TRBJ2-3	many	TRBV29-1	NA
CASSWTGVYNEQFF	TGTGCCAGCAGTTGGACAGGGGTCTACAATGAGCAGTTCTTC	TRBJ2-1	NA	TRBV6-6	TRBD1
CASSLATGREQYF	TGCGCCAGCAGCTTGGCCACGGGTCGCGAGCAGTACTTC	TRBJ2-7	many	TRBV5-1	NA
CASSLQSGPYNEQFF	TGTGCCAGCAGCCTTCAGTCGGGACCATACAATGAGCAGTTCTTC	TRBJ2-1	few	TRBV7-2	NA
CASSFTGSLNTEAFF	TGTGCCAGCAGCTTTACAGGGTCCCTGAACACTGAAGCTTTCTTT	TRBJ1-1	once	TRBV7-9	NA
CASRLAGTSSYNELFF	TGTGCCAGCAGACTAGCGGGGACAAGCTCCTACAATGAGCTGTTCTTC	TRBJ2-1	NA	TRBV6-2/TRBV6-3	TRBD2
CASSWGSGRANEQFF	TGCGCCAGCAGCTGGGGTAGCGGGAGGGCCAATGAGCAGTTCTTC	TRBJ2-1	few	TRBV5-1	TRBD2
CSAREASGDEQYF	TGCAGTGCTAGAGAGGCCAGTGGCGATGAGCAGTACTTC	TRBJ2-7	NA	TRBV20-1	NA
CASSSSGTSGHRGSYNEQFF	TGTGCCAGCAGCTCCTCCGGGACTAGCGGCCATAGGGGCTCCTACAATGAGCAGTTCTTC	TRBJ2-1	NA	TRBV9	TRBD2
CASRTLGGELFF	TGTGCCAGCAGGACGCTAGGCGGGGAGCTGTTTTTT	TRBJ2-2	NA	TRBV11-2	NA
CASRKYNEQFF	TGTGCCAGCAGGAAATACAATGAGCAGTTCTTC	TRBJ2-1	NA	TRBV5-5	NA
CASSLGRVGTDTQYF	TGTGCCAGCAGTTTGGGTCGGGTAGGCACAGATACGCAGTATTTT	TRBJ2-3	NA	TRBV12-3/TRBV12-4	NA
CATRLKSWVPSTDTQYF	TGTGCCACCAGACTAAAAAGCTGGGTTCCCAGCACAGATACGCAGTATTTT	TRBJ2-3	NA	TRBV24-1	NA
CSVDPSRSSYNEQFF	TGCAGCGTTGATCCCTCGCGGAGCTCCTACAATGAGCAGTTCTTC	TRBJ2-1	many	TRBV29-1	NA
CASSEARGGILGYGYTF	TGTGCCAGCAGTGAAGCGCGGGGGGGGATTTTAGGCTATGGCTACACCTTC	TRBJ1-2	NA	TRBV2	NA
CASSTRTGLTDTQYF	TGTGCCAGCAGCACACGGACAGGGCTGACAGATACGCAGTATTTT	TRBJ2-3	NA	TRBV6-5	TRBD1
CASSSFPGPSNQPQHF	TGTGCCAGCAGCTCGTTCCCGGGACCGAGCAATCAGCCCCAGCATTTT	TRBJ1-5	few	TRBV11-2	NA
CASSSLQGTYEQYF	TGTGCCAGCAGCTCTTTACAGGGGACCTACGAGCAGTACTTC	TRBJ2-7	many	TRBV7-6	TRBD1
CAYSRTSGANVLTF	TGTGCCTACTCGAGGACCTCTGGGGCCAACGTCCTGACTTTC	TRBJ2-6	once	TRBV30	NA
CASTLGAGGYNEQFF	TGTGCCAGCACCCTTGGAGCGGGGGGGTACAATGAGCAGTTCTTC	TRBJ2-1	few	TRBV5-5	TRBD2
CASGLNRDSNQPQHF	TGTGCCAGCGGACTAAACAGGGATAGCAATCAGCCCCAGCATTTT	TRBJ1-5	few	TRBV6-6	NA
CASRDAGRNNYGYTF	TGTGCCAGCAGGGATGCGGGACGGAACAATTATGGCTACACCTTC	TRBJ1-2	many	TRBV2	NA
CASSLRLAGATVDEQYF	TGTGCCAGCAGCCTCCGACTAGCGGGGGCCACGGTGGACGAGCAGTACTTC	TRBJ2-7	NA	TRBV3-1	TRBD2
CSAPRGTTDTQYF	TGCAGTGCCCCCCGGGGAACCACAGATACGCAGTATTTT	TRBJ2-3	few	TRBV20-1	NA
CASSLVPLFAAGGTDTQYF	TGCGCCAGCAGCTTGGTCCCACTATTCGCGGCGGGGGGCACAGATACGCAGTATTTT	TRBJ2-3	few	TRBV5-1	TRBD2
CAISRRERDYGYTF	TGTGCCATCAGTCGCAGGGAGAGGGACTATGGCTACACCTTC	TRBJ1-2	few	TRBV10-3	NA
CASSRQGSDHEQYF	TGTGCCAGCAGCCGACAGGGGTCCGACCACGAGCAGTACTTC	TRBJ2-7	many	TRBV12-3/TRBV12-4	TRBD1
CSAFTDNTEAFF	TGCAGTGCTTTCACAGATAACACTGAAGCTTTCTTT	TRBJ1-1	few	TRBV20-1	NA
CSVRTGREQYF	TGCAGCGTTCGAACAGGGCGCGAGCAGTACTTC	TRBJ2-7	NA	TRBV29-1	NA
CASSRDGYYEQYF	TGTGCCAGCTCACGGGACGGATACTACGAGCAGTACTTC	TRBJ2-7	many	TRBV18	NA
CAWSGQGSLEAFF	TGTGCCTGGAGTGGACAGGGAAGCTTGGAGGCTTTCTTT	TRBJ1-1	NA	TRBV30	TRBD1
CAISGQGTYEQYF	TGTGCCATCAGTGGACAGGGGACCTACGAGCAGTACTTC	TRBJ2-7	few	TRBV10-3	TRBD1
CSVESTSPGVEQFF	TGCAGCGTTGAAAGTACTAGCCCCGGGGTTGAGCAGTTCTTC	TRBJ2-1	NA	TRBV29-1	NA
CAISFPVQNQETQYF	TGTGCCATCAGCTTCCCCGTCCAGAACCAAGAGACCCAGTACTTC	TRBJ2-5	few	TRBV5-6	NA
CASSFRIGADTQYF	TGCGCCAGCAGCTTCCGAATAGGGGCAGATACGCAGTATTTT	TRBJ2-3	many	TRBV5-1	NA
CASSLGGAWPEAFF	TGTGCCAGCAGCCTAGGGGGCGCGTGGCCTGAAGCTTTCTTT	TRBJ1-1	few	TRBV7-2	TRBD1
CASSQARRREQYF	TGTGCCAGCAGCCAAGCTCGGAGGCGCGAGCAGTACTTC	TRBJ2-7	few	TRBV3-1	NA
CAIKREGGAEQFF	TGTGCGATTAAGCGGGAGGGCGGAGCTGAGCAGTTCTTC	TRBJ2-1	NA	TRBV6-2/TRBV6-3	TRBD2
CASSYTGQETQDF	TGCGCCAGCAGTTACACGGGCCAAGAGACCCAGGACTTC	TRBJ2-5	NA	TRBV5-1	NA
CSAPKQGAYNEQFF	TGCAGTGCCCCCAAACAGGGGGCCTACAATGAGCAGTTCTTC	TRBJ2-1	NA	TRBV20-1	TRBD1
CASSQGVSGLNSPLHF	TGTGCCAGCAGCCAAGGGGTGTCAGGGCTGAATTCACCCCTCCACTTT	TRBJ1-6	few	TRBV3-1	NA